This T cell receptor beta chain derives from a study of cytomegalovirus exposure and HLA in healthy donors. Findings of the study overall: Most observed TCR sequences were rare, whereas some public TCRs were detected in many donors. The listing of 150 to 200 TCR beta chains classed them as cytomegalovirus-associated.

Concerning this clone: The target antigen is unknown.

Sequencing was performed with immunoSEQ multiplex PCR; in TCRdb, only in-frame clones are kept and a portion is missing. The table shows 200,000 or so clones, with approximately 82% occurring only once. This CDR3 has 11 residues. Germline CDR1 DFQATT, CDR2 SNEGSKA (reference sequence). The germline V and J ends were trimmed by 4 bases and 3 bases, with 7 bases remaining between them. The donors were in the approximately 130-subject validation cohort, distinct from the approximately 700-subject first cohort. The V and J genes are TRBV20-1 and TRBJ2-7; D is perhaps TRBD2 (5 bases). The sequencing sample was made of PBMCs. This clonotype originated in a young woman in good health and CMV-seronegative. As DNA, the CDR3 is TGCAGTGCTACACTAGACTACGAGCAGTACTTC. This codes for CSATLDYEQYF.